This TCR beta chain was obtained from a study of blood T cells in healthy people across ages. Next came a second PCR, run for 7 to 11 cycles, which used a sample-barcoded 5' primer along with a J-beta primer mix. Each CDR3 protein is one row after TCRdb ran MiXCR on the 5' RACE reads. This sample has about 510,000 distinct CDR3 sequences, with around 27% found just once. Germline V gene sequence: CDR1 SGHRS, CDR2 YFSETQ. The V end was cut by 0 bases, the J end by 3 bases, with 6 bases between. The CDR3 runs to 13 residues. These records were also assigned to another study, of T cells of mothers and their children. That paper states: Three healthy Caucasian mothers, along with their six children, served as the donors. There were over 9.5 million TCR beta CDR3 reads from each mother and roughly 3 million from each child.

Sequences were obtained from blood. This TCR was recovered from a boy aged 2 to 10 in good health. The V gene is TRBV5-1, the J gene TRBJ1-1, with no clear D. The chain's CDR3 is CASSLEDHTEAFF. The CDR3 nucleotides are TGCGCCAGCAGCTTGGAGGACCACACTGAAGCTTTCTTT.